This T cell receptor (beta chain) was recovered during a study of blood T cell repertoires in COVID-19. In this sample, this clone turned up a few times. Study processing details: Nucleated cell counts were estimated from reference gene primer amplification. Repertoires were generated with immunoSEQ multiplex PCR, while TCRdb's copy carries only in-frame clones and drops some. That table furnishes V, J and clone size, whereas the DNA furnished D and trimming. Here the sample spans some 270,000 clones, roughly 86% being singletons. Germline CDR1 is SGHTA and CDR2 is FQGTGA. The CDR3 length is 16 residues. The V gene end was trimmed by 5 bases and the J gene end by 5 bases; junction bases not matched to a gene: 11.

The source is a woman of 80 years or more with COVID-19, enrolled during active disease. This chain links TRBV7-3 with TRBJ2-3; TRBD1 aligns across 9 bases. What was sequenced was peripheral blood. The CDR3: CASSLTGTGKVDTQYF. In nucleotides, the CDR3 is TGTGCCAGCAGCCTTACAGGGACAGGGAAGGTAGATACGCAGTATTTT.